These 11 T cell receptor beta chains originate from one sample sequenced in a study of post-analysis software for immune sequencing data. Study-level results: TRBV5-6, TRBV5-1 and TRBV20-1 were among five TRBV segments more frequent in patients than controls.

These TCRs are of unknown antigen specificity. Included in the TCR beta cDNA libraries were unique molecular identifiers. TCRdb re-derived calls from the PCR reads in MiXCR, one entry per CDR3 protein. This table has about 820,000 distinct CDR3 sequences, about 50% appearing once. The specimen sequenced was blood. The receptors here all came from a girl between 5 and 17 years old with multiple sclerosis.

This chain uses TRBV20-1 with TRBJ2-1, with 10 nucleotides matching TRBD2. The CDR3 runs 17 residues. Germline values: CDR1 DFQATT, CDR2 SNEGSKA (reference sequence). This CDR3 is CGPGRASGGVGHNEQFF. The CDR3 DNA is TGCGGACCCGGGCGGGCTAGCGGGGGTGTGGGGCACAATGAGCAGTTCTTC.

The chain joins TRBV7-2 to TRBJ2-5, with a weak D call TRBD1 (6 bases). V was clipped by 3 bases and J by 1 base, with 15 bases between them. Germline V CDR1 and CDR2: SGHTA, FQGNSA. The CDR3 is 16 amino acids. The CDR3 region is CASSFPGQTTQETQYF. In DNA, the CDR3 is TGTGCCAGCAGCTTCCCCGGACAGACAACCCAAGAGACCCAGTACTTC.

The chain has TRBV2 and TRBJ2-4, with D unclear. Gene TRBJ2-7 matches the end of the DNA better, so the J call may be wrong. The CDR3 length is 13 residues. Per the germline V gene, CDR1 is SNHLY and CDR2 is FYNNEI. Here the CDR3 reads CASTQESSYEQYF. The CDR3 nucleotides read TGTGCCAGCACGCAGGAAAGCTCCTACGAGCAGTACTTC.

The V call is TRBV29-1, the J call TRBJ1-2; D is possibly TRBD1 (5 bases). This CDR3 comprises 14 residues. The V end was cut by 2 bases, the J end by 4 bases, with 14 bases between. CDR1 and CDR2 (germline): SQVTM, ANQGSEA. The CDR3: CSVETRGGSYGYTF. CDR3 DNA: TGCAGCGTTGAAACTAGGGGAGGAAGCTATGGCTACACCTTC.

V is TRBV20-1 and J is TRBJ2-1, with D perhaps matching TRBD1 (6 bases). The germline V gene has CDR1 DFQATT and CDR2 SNEGSKA (reference sequence). V was trimmed by 1 base and J by 3 bases, leaving 13 bases between them. This CDR3 has 15 residues. The CDR3 DNA sequence: TGCAGTGCTAGAGCTCAGGGGTCTAACTACAATGAGCAGTTCTTC. Its translation: CSARAQGSNYNEQFF.

The V and J genes are TRBV15 and TRBJ1-5, with no clear D. Germline values: CDR1 LNHNV, CDR2 YYDKDF (reference sequence). The CDR3 totals 15 residues. V was cut by 0 bases and J by 5 bases, with 11 bases left in between. This CDR3 is CATSRDPAAYQPQHF. In DNA, the CDR3 is TGTGCCACCAGCAGAGATCCGGCAGCCTATCAGCCCCAGCATTTT.

The CDR3 loop reads CASSVDRGKGGYTF. The CDR3 region has the DNA TGTGCCAGCAGTGTCGACAGGGGGAAGGGTGGCTACACCTTC. The chain joins TRBV12-3 or TRBV12-4 to TRBJ1-2; 9 bases line up with TRBD1. The CDR3 contains 14 residues. Losses at the gene ends were 5 bases for V and 7 bases for J; bases not matched to a gene: 8.

There are a few counts of this clonotype. This sequence joins TRBV6-1 and TRBJ2-1; TRBD2 aligns across 15 bases. Germline CDR1 is MNHNS and CDR2 is SASEGT. Trimming at V came to 6 bases and at J to 6 bases, leaving 6 bases not matched to a gene. The CDR3 sequence is 16 residues long. The CDR3 DNA follows: TGTGCCAGCAGGGGTAGGACTAGCGGGAGGGGCAATGAGCAGTTCTTC. Amino acids: CASRGRTSGRGNEQFF.

The CDR3 spells CAISGDRGANVLTF. CDR3 nucleotide sequence: TGTGCCATCAGCGGCGATCGAGGGGCCAACGTCCTGACTTTC. The chain joins TRBV10-3 to TRBJ2-6; unclear D gene. V was trimmed by 6 bases and J by 4 bases, leaving 10 bases between them. Germline-derived CDR1 and CDR2 are ENHRY and SYGVKD. This CDR3 region has 14 residues.

The rearrangement links TRBV5-1 to TRBJ2-7, with 7 positions matching TRBD2. In germline, CDR1 is SGHRS, CDR2 YFSETQ. V lost 4 bases and J lost 2; bases outside the gene matches: 9. The length of the CDR3 is 15 residues. The chain's CDR3 is CASSPAGESTYEQYF. CDR3 nucleotide sequence: TGCGCCAGCAGCCCCGCGGGGGAATCTACCTACGAGCAGTACTTC. The entire variable domain, with the rest obtained from reference TRBV5-1 and TRBJ2-7, is as follows: KAGVTQTPRYLIKTRGQQVTLSCSPISGHRSVSWYQQTPGQGLQFLFEYFSETQRNKGNFPGRFSGRQFSNSRSEMNVSTLELGDSALYLCASSPAGESTYEQYFGPGTRLTVT.

The chain employs TRBV3-1 and TRBJ1-4; D call uncertain. The germline V gene encodes CDR1 LGHDT and CDR2 YNNKEL (reference sequence). The CDR3 runs 14 residues. Between the trimmed V and J ends, which lost 2 bases and 8 bases, there was a span of 12 bases. This CDR3 is CASSQLQMGEKLFF. In DNA form, the CDR3 reads TGTGCCAGCAGCCAACTCCAGATGGGCGAAAAACTGTTTTTT.